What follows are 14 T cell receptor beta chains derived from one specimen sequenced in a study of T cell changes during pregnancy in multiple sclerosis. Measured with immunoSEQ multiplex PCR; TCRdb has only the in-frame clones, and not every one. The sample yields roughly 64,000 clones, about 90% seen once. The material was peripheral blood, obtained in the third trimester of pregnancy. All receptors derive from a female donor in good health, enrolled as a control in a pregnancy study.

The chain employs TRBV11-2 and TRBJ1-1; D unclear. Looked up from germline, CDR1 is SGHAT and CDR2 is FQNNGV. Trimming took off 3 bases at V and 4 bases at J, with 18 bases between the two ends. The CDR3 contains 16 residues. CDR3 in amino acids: CASSFRASPLSTEAFF. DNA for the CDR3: TGTGCCAGCAGCTTCCGAGCGAGCCCCTTGAGCACTGAAGCTTTCTTT.

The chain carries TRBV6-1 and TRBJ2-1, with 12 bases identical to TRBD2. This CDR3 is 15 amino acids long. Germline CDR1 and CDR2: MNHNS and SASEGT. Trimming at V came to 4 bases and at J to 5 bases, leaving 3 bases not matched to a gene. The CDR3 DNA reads TGTGCCAGCAGTGCTTCTAGCGGGAGGGACAATGAGCAGTTCTTC. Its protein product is CASSASSGRDNEQFF.

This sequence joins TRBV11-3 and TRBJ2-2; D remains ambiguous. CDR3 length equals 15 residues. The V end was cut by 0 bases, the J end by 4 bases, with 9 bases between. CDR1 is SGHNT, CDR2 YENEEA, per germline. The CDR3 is CASSLELVSTGELFF. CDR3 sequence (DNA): TGTGCCAGCAGCTTAGAGCTAGTGAGCACCGGGGAGCTGTTTTTT. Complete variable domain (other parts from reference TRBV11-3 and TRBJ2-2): EAGVVQSPRYKIIEKKQPVAFWCNPISGHNTLYWYLQNLGQGPELLIRYENEEAVDDSQLPKDRFSAERLKGVDSTLKIQPAELGDSAVYLCASSLELVSTGELFFGEGSRLTVL.

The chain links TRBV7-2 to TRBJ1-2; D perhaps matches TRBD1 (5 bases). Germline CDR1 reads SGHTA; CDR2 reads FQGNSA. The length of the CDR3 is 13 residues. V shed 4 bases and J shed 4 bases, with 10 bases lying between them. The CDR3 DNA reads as TGTGCCAGCAGCTGGGGGGTCGCCTATGGCTACACCTTC. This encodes CASSWGVAYGYTF. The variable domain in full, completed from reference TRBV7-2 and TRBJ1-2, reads GAGVSQSPSNKVTEKGKDVELRCDPISGHTALYWYRQSLGQGLEFLIYFQGNSAPDKSGLPSDRFSAERTGGSVSTLTIQRTQQEDSAVYLCASSWGVAYGYTFGSGTRLTVV.

The CDR3 sequence is CASSLLQGRSVSGYTF. The CDR3 DNA reads TGCGCCAGCAGCTTGTTACAGGGGCGATCCGTGAGCGGCTACACCTTC. V is TRBV5-1 and J is TRBJ1-2; 7 nucleotides match TRBD1. Trimming removed 1 base from V and 8 bases from J; junction bases left unmatched: 14. The CDR3 runs to 16 residues. Germline V gene data show CDR1 as SGHRS and CDR2 as YFSETQ.

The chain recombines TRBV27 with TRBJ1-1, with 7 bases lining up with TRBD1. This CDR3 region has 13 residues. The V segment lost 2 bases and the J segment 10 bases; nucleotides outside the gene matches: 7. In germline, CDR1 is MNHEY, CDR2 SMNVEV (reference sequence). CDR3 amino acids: CASSLLQTGRAFF. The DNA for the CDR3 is TGTGCCAGCAGTTTACTACAGACAGGGAGAGCTTTCTTT.

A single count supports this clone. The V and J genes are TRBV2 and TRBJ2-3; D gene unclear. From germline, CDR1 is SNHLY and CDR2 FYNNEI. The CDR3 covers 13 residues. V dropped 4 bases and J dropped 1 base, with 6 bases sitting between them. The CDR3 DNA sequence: TGTGCCAGCAGTGTCCAGGGCACAGATACGCAGTATTTT. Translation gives CASSVQGTDTQYF.

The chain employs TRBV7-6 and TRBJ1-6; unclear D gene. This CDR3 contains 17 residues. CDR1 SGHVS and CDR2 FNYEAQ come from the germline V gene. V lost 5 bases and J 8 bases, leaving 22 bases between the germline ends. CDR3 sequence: CASSGPGTATRHSPLHF. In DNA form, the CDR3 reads TGTGCCAGCAGCGGCCCGGGAACGGCGACTCGCCATTCACCCCTCCACTTT.

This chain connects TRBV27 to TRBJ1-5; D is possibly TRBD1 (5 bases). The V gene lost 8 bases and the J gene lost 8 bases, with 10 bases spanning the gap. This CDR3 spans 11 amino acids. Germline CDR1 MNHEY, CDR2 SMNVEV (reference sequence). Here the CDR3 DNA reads TGTGCCAGCGGCCTGACAGAGCCCCAGCATTTT. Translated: CASGLTEPQHF.

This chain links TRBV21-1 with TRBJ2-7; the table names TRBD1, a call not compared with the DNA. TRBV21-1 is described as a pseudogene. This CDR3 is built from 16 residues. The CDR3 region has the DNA TGTGCCAGCAGCCAACGGTTGGGACAGGGGTCCTACGAGCAGTACTTC. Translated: CASSQRLGQGSYEQYF.

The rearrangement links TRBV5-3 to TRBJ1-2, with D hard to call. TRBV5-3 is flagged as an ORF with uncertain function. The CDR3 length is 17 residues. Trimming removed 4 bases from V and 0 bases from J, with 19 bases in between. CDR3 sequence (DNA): TGTGCCAGAAGCGCGGACTTGCTCCCTACGCCTAACTATGGCTACACCTTC. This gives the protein CARSADLLPTPNYGYTF.

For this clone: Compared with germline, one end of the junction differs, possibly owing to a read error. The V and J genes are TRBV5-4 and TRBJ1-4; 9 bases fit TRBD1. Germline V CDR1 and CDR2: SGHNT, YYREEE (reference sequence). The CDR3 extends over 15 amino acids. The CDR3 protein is CASSPDRGTNEKLFF. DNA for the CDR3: TGCGCCAGCAGCCCGGACAGGGGAACTAATGAAAAACTGTTTTTT.

This CDR3 reads CASSIPRGAPTEAFF. In nucleotides, the CDR3 is TGTGCCAGCAGCATTCCGCGGGGGGCGCCGACTGAAGCTTTCTTT. The rearrangement uses TRBV11-3 and TRBJ1-1; TRBD1 is a possible D gene (6 bases). Per the germline V gene, CDR1 is SGHNT and CDR2 is YENEEA. CDR3 length: 15 amino acids. V was pared by 5 bases and J by 5 bases, with 18 bases between.

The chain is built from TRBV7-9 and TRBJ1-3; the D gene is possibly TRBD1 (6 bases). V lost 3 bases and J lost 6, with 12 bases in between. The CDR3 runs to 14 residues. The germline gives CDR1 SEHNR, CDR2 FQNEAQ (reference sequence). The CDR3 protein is CASSLDSILNTIYF. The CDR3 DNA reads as TGTGCCAGCAGCTTGGACAGCATTTTAAACACCATATATTTT.